One and the same sample provided the 21 T cell receptor beta chains below, sequenced in a study of T-cell reconstitution after alpha-beta-depleted transplantation in children. It was with unique molecular identifiers that the TCRbeta library was prepared. MiXCR, applied by TCRdb to the PCR reads, yields one record per CDR3 protein. The table records about 400,000 distinct CDR3 sequences, roughly 15% of them present only once. The input for sequencing was PBMCs, mostly from graft donor cells, taken 360 days after TCRalphabeta/CD19-depleted stem cell transplant. The origin of the receptors is a boy under two years old who had a stem cell transplant for Wiskott-Aldrich syndrome, so the T cells may come from the graft donor.

The chain is built from TRBV5-1 and TRBJ2-1; D not certain. Trimming pared 0 bases from V and 6 bases from J, leaving 10 bases between. Germline V lookup: CDR1 SGHRS, CDR2 YFSETQ. The CDR3 loop spans 14 amino acids. In nucleotides, the CDR3 is TGCGCCAGCAGCTTGGCCGCAGGTATCAATGAGCAGTTCTTC. The encoded protein is CASSLAAGINEQFF.

The rearrangement joins TRBV7-8 to TRBJ2-1; D call uncertain. The CDR3 is 14 residues long. CDR1 and CDR2 from the germline V gene are SGHVS and FQNEAQ. V lost 5 bases, J lost 6 bases, and 14 bases lay in between. As DNA, the CDR3 is TGTGCCAGCAGCCGCTTCGCACGGACCAATGAGCAGTTCTTC. This gives the protein CASSRFARTNEQFF. The full variable domain, its missing parts supplied by reference TRBV7-8 and TRBJ2-1, is GAGVSQSPRYKVAKRGQDVALRCDPISGHVSLFWYQQALGQGPEFLTYFQNEAQLDKSGLPSDRFFAERPEGSVSTLKIQRTQQEDSAVYLCASSRFARTNEQFFGPGTRLTVL.

The rearrangement links TRBV28 to TRBJ1-1; D perhaps matches TRBD1 (5 bases). CDR1 and CDR2 from the germline V gene are MDHEN and SYDVKM. Trimming pared 3 bases from V and 0 bases from J, leaving 8 bases between. This CDR3 is 14 amino acids long. For the CDR3, the DNA is TGTGCCAGCAGTTTCGGGGGGGTGAACACTGAAGCTTTCTTT. Translating it yields CASSFGGVNTEAFF.

The genes are TRBV7-8 and TRBJ2-3; no clear D. Germline V gene sequence: CDR1 SGHVS, CDR2 FQNEAQ. V lost 7 bases to trimming and J lost 2 bases, with 10 bases between them. The CDR3 is made up of 13 amino acids. The CDR3 DNA sequence: TGTGCCAGCACATTACGGGTCACAGATACGCAGTATTTT. Encoded protein: CASTLRVTDTQYF.

The CDR3 nucleotides read TGTGCCATCAGCGAAGGACTCCGGGAAGGAAGTGAGCAGTTCTTC. The encoded protein is CAISEGLREGSEQFF. This chain uses TRBV10-3 with TRBJ2-1, with D maybe TRBD2 (5 bases). Germline V gene sequence: CDR1 ENHRY, CDR2 SYGVKD. V lost 6 bases, J lost 9 bases, and 21 bases lay in between. This CDR3 is 15 amino acids long.

This clonotype was recorded at least ten times. The CDR3 region has the DNA TGCAGCGTCGCGGAGGGGAGGAACTACGAGCAGTACTTC. This translates into CSVAEGRNYEQYF. This chain joins TRBV29-1 and TRBJ2-7, with a weak D call TRBD2 (6 bases). CDR1 SQVTM and CDR2 ANQGSEA come from the germline V gene. The length of the CDR3 is 13 residues. Trimming took off 6 bases at V and 3 bases at J, with 15 bases between the two ends.

The rearrangement uses TRBV23-1 and TRBJ2-3; 9 bases align to TRBD1. TRBV23-1 is known as an ORF, though its function is uncertain. The CDR3 totals 17 residues. The V gene end was trimmed by 3 bases and the J gene end by 8 bases; junction bases not matched to a gene: 15. The CDR3 spells CASSHPGTGPLPVTQYF. CDR3 bases: TGCGCCAGCAGTCACCCTGGGACAGGGCCGCTACCGGTTACGCAGTATTTT.

This clonotype occurred a few times. This chain joins TRBV6-2 or TRBV6-3 and TRBJ2-1; 10 bases match TRBD1. V trimming: 4 bases; J trimming: 7 bases; junction bases outside the gene matches: 7. Germline loops: CDR1 MNHEY, CDR2 SVGEGT. The CDR3 runs 15 residues. DNA of the CDR3: TGTGCCAGCAGTTTCGACAGGGGGCTGTGGAATGAGCAGTTCTTC. Its protein product is CASSFDRGLWNEQFF.

This clonotype was seen only a few times. The CDR3 here is CASSYSDRPTDTQYF. CDR3 nucleotide sequence: TGTGCCAGCAGTTACTCAGACAGGCCCACAGATACGCAGTATTTT. V and J are TRBV6-5 and TRBJ2-3; possibly TRBD1 for D (6 bases). The CDR3 runs 15 residues. Germline-derived CDR1 and CDR2 are MNHEY and SVGAGI. Trimming took 0 bases from V and 2 from J, leaving 9 bases between them.

The genes are TRBV29-1 and TRBJ2-1; tentatively, D is TRBD2 (6 bases). The length of the CDR3 is 13 residues. CDR1 and CDR2 from the germline V gene are SQVTM and ANQGSEA. Deletions cut 5 bases from V and 4 bases from J, with 12 bases between. CDR3 DNA sequence: TGCAGCGTTCGGGACTCCCGGTACAATGAGCAGTTCTTC. This gives the protein CSVRDSRYNEQFF.

The sample holds a few counts of this clonotype. The chain combines TRBV12-3 or TRBV12-4 with TRBJ2-1, with TRBD2 identical over 12 bases. The CDR3 extends over 15 amino acids. V dropped 6 bases and J dropped 7; count of bases not matched to a gene: 7. The CDR3 nucleotides are TGTGCCAGCAGCGCCGGACTAGCGGGATTGAATGAGCAGTTCTTC. It is translated as CASSAGLAGLNEQFF.

The rearrangement links TRBV25-1 to TRBJ2-3; D uncertain. The CDR3 has 11 amino acids. CDR1 and CDR2 from the germline V gene are MGHDK and SYGVNS. The V end was cut by 7 bases, the J end by 5 bases, with 7 bases between. The CDR3 loop reads CASKVLDTQYF. DNA for the CDR3: TGTGCCAGCAAGGTCCTAGATACGCAGTATTTT.

This clonotype was recorded a few times. The chain combines TRBV5-1 with TRBJ2-1; 16 bases map to TRBD2. The CDR3 runs 16 residues. The V gene end was trimmed by 5 bases and the J gene end by 14 bases; junction bases not matched to a gene: 13. Looked up from germline, CDR1 is SGHRS and CDR2 is YFSETQ. CDR3 DNA sequence: TGCGCCAGCAGACTTAACCCGGGACTAGCGGGAGGGGTGAAGTTCTTC. Amino acid sequence: CASRLNPGLAGGVKFF.

V usage is TRBV5-4 and J usage is TRBJ2-5; tentatively, D is TRBD1 or TRBD2 (5 bases each). The CDR3 runs 14 residues. V was clipped by 4 bases and J by 0 bases, with 10 bases between them. The V gene's germline CDR1 is SGHNT and CDR2 YYREEE (reference sequence). The CDR3: CASSLLGHQETQYF. CDR3 nucleotide sequence: TGTGCCAGCAGCCTACTGGGACACCAAGAGACCCAGTACTTC.

The chain joins TRBV20-1 to TRBJ2-7, with 9 bases aligning to TRBD2. Germline V gene lookup returns CDR1 DFQATT and CDR2 SNEGSKA (reference sequence). With V trimmed by 8 bases and J by 2 bases, 10 bases remained unmatched. This CDR3 is built from 14 residues. CDR3 in DNA: TGCAGTCTAACTCTAGCGGGGAACCCCTACGAGCAGTACTTC. Amino acid sequence: CSLTLAGNPYEQYF.

The chain combines TRBV5-6 with TRBJ2-5; D not resolved. V was pared by 0 bases and J by 4 bases, with 13 bases between. The CDR3 loop spans 15 amino acids. CDR1 is SGHDT, CDR2 YYEEEE, per germline. The CDR3 spells CASSLGVLGSETQYF. The CDR3 DNA follows: TGTGCCAGCAGCTTGGGCGTGCTGGGCTCAGAGACCCAGTACTTC.

This clonotype was detected a few times. The chain recombines TRBV7-9 with TRBJ2-2; perhaps TRBD2 as D (5 bases). CDR1 and CDR2 (germline): SEHNR, FQNEAQ (reference sequence). Trimming shortened V by 5 bases and J by 5 bases, and 12 bases separated the two germline ends. The CDR3 has 14 amino acids. The DNA for the CDR3 is TGTGCCAGCAGCCCTTGGGAGCAAACCGGGGAGCTGTTTTTT. Translating gives CASSPWEQTGELFF.

This clonotype was counted a single time. The chain combines TRBV12-3 or TRBV12-4 with TRBJ2-1; 10 bases are a match to TRBD2. The CDR3 runs to 15 residues. Trimming at V came to 6 bases and at J to 4 bases, leaving 6 bases not matched to a gene. The CDR3 DNA is TGTGCCAGCAGCCGACTAGCGGGCACTTACAATGAGCAGTTCTTC. Translated: CASSRLAGTYNEQFF.

This chain's CDR3 is CATTEGAGNEKLFF. In nucleotides, the CDR3 is TGTGCCACCACCGAGGGCGCCGGGAATGAAAAACTGTTTTTT. The chain carries TRBV10-3 and TRBJ1-4; D uncertain. CDR1 and CDR2 (germline): ENHRY, SYGVKD. Trimming removed 10 bases from V and 5 bases from J, with 17 bases in between. The length of the CDR3 is 14 residues.

This clonotype was found many times. This chain joins TRBV7-2 and TRBJ2-4, with D hard to call. The germline V gene has CDR1 SGHTA and CDR2 FQGNSA. The CDR3 contains 16 residues. Trimming stripped 4 bases from V and 3 bases from J, with 16 bases between. This CDR3 reads CASSSFSTLGKNIQYF. CDR3 in DNA: TGTGCCAGCAGCTCATTCTCGACCTTAGGCAAAAACATTCAGTACTTC.

The chain employs TRBV12-3 or TRBV12-4 and TRBJ2-7; perhaps TRBD2 as D (6 bases). Trimming removed 5 bases from V and 2 bases from J, with 16 bases in between. The CDR3 has 15 amino acids. CDR3: CASSPGTLLTYEQYF. The CDR3 DNA reads TGTGCCAGCAGTCCCGGGACTCTTCTTACCTACGAGCAGTACTTC.